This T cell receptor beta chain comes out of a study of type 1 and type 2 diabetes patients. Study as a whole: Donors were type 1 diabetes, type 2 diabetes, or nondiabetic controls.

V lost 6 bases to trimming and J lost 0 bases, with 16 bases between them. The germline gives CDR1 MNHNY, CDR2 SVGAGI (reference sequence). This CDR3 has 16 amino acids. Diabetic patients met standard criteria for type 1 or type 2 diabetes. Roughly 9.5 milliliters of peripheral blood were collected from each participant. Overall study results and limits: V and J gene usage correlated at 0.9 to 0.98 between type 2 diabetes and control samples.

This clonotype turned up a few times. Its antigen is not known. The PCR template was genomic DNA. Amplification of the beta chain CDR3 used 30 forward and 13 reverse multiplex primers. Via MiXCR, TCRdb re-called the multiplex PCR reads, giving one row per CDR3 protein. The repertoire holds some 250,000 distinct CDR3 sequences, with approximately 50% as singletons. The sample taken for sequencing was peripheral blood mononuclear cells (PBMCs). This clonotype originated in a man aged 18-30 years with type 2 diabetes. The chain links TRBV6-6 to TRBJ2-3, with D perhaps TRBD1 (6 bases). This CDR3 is CASSDRTAFSTDTQYF. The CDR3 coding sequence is TGTGCCAGCAGCGACAGGACGGCATTTAGCACAGATACGCAGTATTTT.